The rows below give T cell receptor beta chains drawn from one sample of a study of response to subunit inactivated influenza vaccine. TCRdb reanalysed the RT-PCR reads using MiXCR and keeps one entry per CDR3 protein. The data contain about 160,000 distinct CDR3 sequences, roughly a tenth of them singletons. The sample was non-naive T cells sorted from PBMCs, taken 45 days after vaccination. All receptors come from a man aged 45-65 years who received an inactivated influenza vaccine. The CDR3 runs from the conserved cysteine through the conserved F or W. The D gene is left open where the match is weak. Only part of the rows carry a size: once, few, many, or a class if the clone is expanded.

size	V	D	J	DNA	CDR3
many	TRBV6-2/TRBV6-3	.	TRBJ2-7	TGTGCCAGCAGAACAAGGGTCTGGATGTCTGAGCAGTACTTC	CASRTRVWMSEQYF
few	TRBV20-1	TRBD2	TRBJ2-1	TGCAGAGCAAAGACTAGCGGGGCGACGAATGAGCAGTTCTTC	CRAKTSGATNEQFF
.	TRBV6-4	TRBD2	TRBJ2-3	TGTGCCAGCAGTACCGGGACTAGCGGGTATGATACGCAGTATTTT	CASSTGTSGYDTQYF
many	TRBV5-1	.	TRBJ2-5	TGCGCCAGCAGCTTGGTACTCGTCGGGGGAGAGACCCAGTACTTC	CASSLVLVGGETQYF
.	TRBV5-6	.	TRBJ2-2	TGTGCCAGCAGCTTCGGGACAACGAACACCGGGGAGCTGTTTTTT	CASSFGTTNTGELFF
many	TRBV7-9	.	TRBJ2-3	TGTGCCAGCAGCGGTTGGGGGTCCGCAGATACGCAGTATTTT	CASSGWGSADTQYF
.	TRBV29-1	TRBD1	TRBJ2-3	TGCAGCGTTGAAGCTAGGGACAGAGACAAAATCCACACAGATACGCAGTATTTT	CSVEARDRDKIHTDTQYF
.	TRBV2	.	TRBJ1-6	TGTGCCAGCAGCCGTTTACTACCCTATAATTCACCCCTCCACTTT	CASSRLLPYNSPLHF
many	TRBV4-2	TRBD2	TRBJ2-7	TGTGCCAGCAGCCAAGCGGGAGGCTCCTACGAGCAGTACTTC	CASSQAGGSYEQYF
many	TRBV9	TRBD2	TRBJ2-2	TGTGCCAGCAGCGCCCGGACTAGCGGCGCGAACACCGGGGAGCTGTTTTTT	CASSARTSGANTGELFF
.	TRBV27	.	TRBJ2-1	TGTGCCAGCATAAGTTACACAAACAATGAGCAGTTCTTC	CASISYTNNEQFF
few	TRBV6-2/TRBV6-3	.	TRBJ1-5	TGTGCCAGCAGAGCTATAGACAGTCAGCCCCAGCATTTT	CASRAIDSQPQHF
.	TRBV19	TRBD2	TRBJ2-1	TGTGCCAGTAGTATGAGAAGCGGGAAGGGTGAGCAGTTCTTC	CASSMRSGKGEQFF
few	TRBV7-9	.	TRBJ2-3	TGTGCCAGCAGCTTTAGTCTAAGCACAGATACGCAGTATTTT	CASSFSLSTDTQYF
many	TRBV29-1	TRBD1	TRBJ1-5	TGCAGCGTAGGACAGGGGGGTCAGCCCCAGCATTTT	CSVGQGGQPQHF
few	TRBV10-3	TRBD2	TRBJ2-7	TGTGCCATCAGTCGGCCGGAGGGAGGGCCTTACGAGCAGTACTTC	CAISRPEGGPYEQYF
.	TRBV30	TRBD1	TRBJ1-6	TGTGCCTGGAGATCCACAGGGGGAGGTTCACCCCTCCACTTT	CAWRSTGGGSPLHF
.	TRBV18	TRBD1	TRBJ2-7	TGTGCCAGCTCACCCAGGACAGGAATCGGCTACGAGCAGTACTTC	CASSPRTGIGYEQYF
few	TRBV20-1	.	TRBJ2-5	TGCAGTGCCCCTCTCAGCGGAGGAGAGACCCAGTACTTC	CSAPLSGGETQYF
few	TRBV27	TRBD2	TRBJ2-2	TGTGCCAGCAGTCCACTAGCGGGGGGGCCTCCCGGGGAGCTGTTTTTT	CASSPLAGGPPGELFF
.	TRBV7-9	.	TRBJ1-1	TGTGCCAGCAGCTTCGACGGTGACCTGAACACTGAAGCTTTCTTT	CASSFDGDLNTEAFF
.	TRBV18	.	TRBJ2-7	TGTGCCAGCTCACCACAGGGGATCCCTTCCTACGAGCAGTACTTC	CASSPQGIPSYEQYF
few	TRBV7-9	TRBD1	TRBJ2-4	TGTGCCAGCAGCTTACTTACAGGGGGCTCCAGCATTCAGTACTTC	CASSLLTGGSSIQYF
.	TRBV7-6	.	TRBJ1-6	TGTGCCAGCAGCTTAGGACAGCATAATTCACCCCTCCACTTT	CASSLGQHNSPLHF
.	TRBV6-2/TRBV6-3	.	TRBJ2-1	TGTGCCAGCAGTTCCTTCTCCCCTGATCTTTACAATGAGCAGTTCTTC	CASSSFSPDLYNEQFF
many	TRBV12-3/TRBV12-4	TRBD1	TRBJ2-5	TGTGCCAGCAGTTTAATGGGTTGGGACAGGGAGGAGACCCAGTACTTC	CASSLMGWDREETQYF
many	TRBV12-3/TRBV12-4	.	TRBJ1-5	TGTGCCAGCAGTTTAGGGGTGGGGAATAGCAATCAGCCCCAGCATTTT	CASSLGVGNSNQPQHF
.	TRBV7-3	TRBD2	TRBJ2-3	TGTGCCAGCAGCTTTGGGATAGCGGGAGGAAAAGATACGCAGTATTTT	CASSFGIAGGKDTQYF
.	TRBV4-2	TRBD1	TRBJ2-6	TGTGCCAGCGGAACAGGGGGCCACTCTGGGGCCAACGTCCTGACTTTC	CASGTGGHSGANVLTF
.	TRBV28	.	TRBJ2-3	TGTGCCAGCAGGGAAGGGGGAGATACGCAGTATTTT	CASREGGDTQYF
many	TRBV4-1	.	TRBJ2-7	TGCGCCAGCAGCCTAGATCAGGACACCGAGCAGTACTTC	CASSLDQDTEQYF
many	TRBV28	.	TRBJ1-5	TGTGCCAGCAGTGCCGACAGCAATCAGCCCCAGCATTTT	CASSADSNQPQHF
many	TRBV4-2	.	TRBJ1-2	TGTGCCAGCAGCCAAGAGGGCCTGTCCTATGGCTACACCTTC	CASSQEGLSYGYTF
few	TRBV24-1	TRBD1	TRBJ2-3	TGTGCCACCAGATCGACAGGGAGCGCAGATACGCAGTATTTT	CATRSTGSADTQYF
many	TRBV4-2	TRBD2	TRBJ2-1	TGTGCCAGCAGCCAAGAACCTAGCGGCTTATACAATGAGCAGTTCTTC	CASSQEPSGLYNEQFF
.	TRBV7-9	.	TRBJ2-3	TGTGCCAGCAGCTTAGCCCCTGGTAGCCGTATAGATACGCAGTATTTT	CASSLAPGSRIDTQYF
many	TRBV9	.	TRBJ1-2	TGTGCCAGCAGCGTAGGGACGGGGGACTATGGCTACACCTTC	CASSVGTGDYGYTF
.	TRBV5-1	TRBD2	TRBJ2-1	TGCGCCAGCCGCCTGGGGGCGGGAGGGGACAATGAGCAGTTCTTC	CASRLGAGGDNEQFF
many	TRBV9	.	TRBJ2-7	TGTGCCAGCAGCGGAACTACAGGGAACTACGAGCAGTACTTC	CASSGTTGNYEQYF
.	TRBV7-2	TRBD1	TRBJ2-7	TGTGCCAGCAGCTTCGCCGGGACAGGGTCCTACGAGCAGTACTTC	CASSFAGTGSYEQYF
few	TRBV20-1	TRBD2	TRBJ2-1	TGCAGTGCTCCCTCACGTAGCGGGAGGTTCGGGAATGAGCAGTTCTTC	CSAPSRSGRFGNEQFF
few	TRBV5-1	.	TRBJ2-2	TGCGCCAGCAGCACCCGAGGAAAGAACACCGGGGAGCTGTTTTTT	CASSTRGKNTGELFF
few	TRBV7-9	TRBD1	TRBJ1-1	TGTGCCAGCACCTTTACCAGGGGGGACACTGAAGCTTTCTTT	CASTFTRGDTEAFF
many	TRBV7-3	TRBD2	TRBJ2-1	TGTGCCAGCAGCTTAAGGGGAGGGGTGGGTAGGTATAATGAGCAGTTCTTC	CASSLRGGVGRYNEQFF
few	TRBV5-1	.	TRBJ2-5	TGCGCCAGCAGCCTCGGGGATCTGGCCCAGTACTTC	CASSLGDLAQYF
once	TRBV18	.	TRBJ1-2	TGTGCCAGCTCACCACCGGGAAGAGCCGGCTACACCTTC	CASSPPGRAGYTF
once	TRBV3-1	.	TRBJ1-3	TGTGCCAGCAGCGACCAATTGCCCTACTCTGGAAACACCATATATTTT	CASSDQLPYSGNTIYF
.	TRBV2	TRBD2	TRBJ2-7	TGTGCCAGCAGCAAGGGACTAGCGGGAACCTACGAGCAGTACTTC	CASSKGLAGTYEQYF
many	TRBV29-1	TRBD2	TRBJ2-7	TGCAGCGTTGAAGAACGCACCCGGGGGGACGAGCAGTACTTC	CSVEERTRGDEQYF
few	TRBV20-1	.	TRBJ2-1	TGCAGTGCTGGTGGACTCGCCAACTCCCTTGAGCAGTTCTTC	CSAGGLANSLEQFF
many	TRBV4-1	.	TRBJ2-2	TGCGCCAGCAGCCAAGATTTCGGGGCTGCCGGGGAGCTGTTTTTT	CASSQDFGAAGELFF
.	TRBV29-1	TRBD2	TRBJ2-7	TGCAGCGTAGTGGGGACTAGCGGCACCTACGAGCAGTACTTC	CSVVGTSGTYEQYF
.	TRBV3-1	.	TRBJ1-1	TGTGCCAGCAGCCAAGAATATGACAGGCGATTT	CASSQEYDRRF
many	TRBV5-1	.	TRBJ2-1	TGCGCCAGCAGCTTCACGGGCCCCTCCAATGAGCAGTTCTTC	CASSFTGPSNEQFF
few	TRBV20-1	TRBD2	TRBJ2-1	TGCAGTGCTAGTCAGCGGGAGATTCCGGGCAATGAGCAGTTCTTC	CSASQREIPGNEQFF